This T cell receptor beta chain was recovered during a study of T cells in Graves' hyperthyroidism and ophthalmopathy. This clonotype appeared many times. Template material for amplifying TCR beta CDR3 regions consisted of RNA transcripts. TCR CDR3 regions were first amplified by RT-PCR with HTBI primers. MiXCR was run by TCRdb on the multiplex PCR reads, yielding one entry per CDR3 protein. Of about 210,000 distinct CDR3 sequences listed, 17% are singletons. Graves' hyperthyroidism was deemed stable absent ophthalmopathy progression within 18 months. The PBMCs were sourced from fresh peripheral blood (approximately 10 ml). Deletions cut 4 bases from V and 7 bases from J, with 11 bases between. The CDR3 extends over 13 amino acids.

This clonotype was obtained from a man aged 50 to 59 with Graves' hyperthyroidism. The sequenced sample was blood. The rearrangement links TRBV12-3 or TRBV12-4 to TRBJ2-1; D gene unclear. CDR3 residues: CASSSLAPNEQFF. DNA for the CDR3: TGTGCCAGCAGTTCCCTGGCCCCAAATGAGCAGTTCTTC.